This T cell receptor beta chain was recovered during a study of cytomegalovirus exposure and HLA in healthy donors. Points from the study as a whole: Roughly uniform sequencing depth across donors was assumed, possibly incorrectly. The productive fraction for most TCR beta V segments was about 87% or about 30% in an earlier analysis.

Primers for the PCR totalled 60 Vbeta and 13 Jbeta. Assay used: immunoSEQ multiplex PCR; TCRdb lists only in-frame clones, some missing. Counted here are around 140,000 clones, over 75% occurring once; the ten biggest clones make up roughly 2.9%. V lost 1 base and J 2 bases, leaving 18 bases between the germline ends. The CDR3 is made up of 18 amino acids. Germline V gene lookup returns CDR1 SGHVS and CDR2 FQNEAQ. Notes on this clone: The antigen is not known.

Every donor was a healthy person donating bone marrow. Sequences were obtained from PBMCs. The TCR was taken from a woman aged 25 to 39 in good health and CMV-seronegative. The chain links TRBV7-8 to TRBJ2-4, with a weak D call TRBD2 (5 bases). The CDR3 here is CASSLVRGRFEPKNIQYF. DNA of the CDR3: TGTGCCAGCAGCTTAGTTCGGGGTAGATTTGAGCCCAAAAACATTCAGTACTTC. The variable domain in full, with the rest retrieved from reference TRBV7-8 and TRBJ2-4, is GAGVSQSPRYKVAKRGQDVALRCDPISGHVSLFWYQQALGQGPEFLTYFQNEAQLDKSGLPSDRFFAERPEGSVSTLKIQRTQQEDSAVYLCASSLVRGRFEPKNIQYFGAGTRLSVL.